This T cell receptor (beta chain) stems from a study of CD8+ T cells in alopecia areata. Regarding the study as a whole: Besides other cells, scalp samples also yield sequences of resident alphabeta T cells from normal skin.

The CDR3 loop spans 15 amino acids. V was clipped by 5 bases and J by 8 bases; unmatched bases: 6. Germline V gene data show CDR1 as MNHEY and CDR2 as SMNVEV (reference sequence). Following RNA extraction, reverse transcription yielded cDNA that acted as the sequencing template. Data came from immunoSEQ multiplex PCR; TCRdb stores just in-frame clones and leaves some out. The table lists 150,000 to 200,000 clones, 50% to 60% of them singletons. For this clone: Its specificity is unknown.

Treatment in this sample: oral pan-JAK inhibitor, 5-10 mg twice daily. The chain carries TRBV27 and TRBJ2-1; TRBD2 agrees at 13 bases. The TCR comes from a human donor with alopecia areata. The specimen was CD4+ T cells sorted from blood, collected at week 4, from a patient treated with tofacitinib. CDR3 amino acids: CASSLGTSGVYEQFF. The CDR3 DNA sequence: TGTGCCAGCAGTCTCGGGACTAGCGGGGTTTATGAGCAGTTCTTC.